The 10 T cell receptor beta chains below come from one sample, sequenced in a study of cytomegalovirus exposure and HLA in healthy donors. Researchers ran the PCR with 60 Vbeta and 13 Jbeta primers. Profiling relied on immunoSEQ multiplex PCR, and the TCRdb table lists in-frame clones only, not all of them. In the table there are tens of thousands of clones, roughly 76% of which are singletons. Sequencing input: PBMCs. The receptors were gathered from a woman aged 30 to 39 in good health and CMV-seronegative.

This chain links TRBV6-6 with TRBJ2-5; 9 bases are a match to TRBD1. The CDR3 runs to 15 residues. Trimming at V came to 4 bases and at J to 5 bases, leaving 8 bases not matched to a gene. Germline values: CDR1 MNHNY, CDR2 SVGAGI (reference sequence). CDR3 residues: CASSFRDRVRETQYF. CDR3 bases: TGTGCCAGCAGTTTCCGGGACAGGGTACGGGAGACCCAGTACTTC.

This clone was recorded once. The rearrangement uses TRBV12-2 and TRBJ2-1; the table's D call, TRBD2, has no DNA check behind it. TRBV12-2 is designated a pseudogene. The CDR3 covers 15 residues. This CDR3 is CASRPPVVADNEQFF. CDR3 coding DNA: TGTGCAAGTCGCCCCCCAGTGGTAGCCGACAATGAGCAGTTCTTC.

The chain is built from TRBV18 and TRBJ1-5; D ambiguous. Germline loops: CDR1 KGHSH, CDR2 LQKENI. This CDR3 region has 16 residues. V lost 3 bases to trimming and J lost 3 bases, with 15 bases between them. DNA of the CDR3: TGTGCCAGCTCACCCTGGCGGCAGCCCCACAATCAGCCCCAGCATTTT. It translates to CASSPWRQPHNQPQHF.

This clone has just one count. This chain uses TRBV11-2 with TRBJ2-2, with 8 nucleotides matching TRBD1. Germline CDR1 SGHAT, CDR2 FQNNGV. The CDR3 is made up of 16 amino acids. With V trimmed by 1 base and J by 6 bases, 7 bases remained unmatched. CDR3 sequence (DNA): TGTGCCAGCAGCTTAGTCCCAGGGGGCGCCTCCGGGGAGCTGTTTTTT. Its protein is CASSLVPGGASGELFF.

This chain connects TRBV9 to TRBJ2-3; D is possibly TRBD1 (6 bases). The CDR3 extends over 15 amino acids. V was shortened by 3 bases and J by 3 bases, with 14 bases between the two germline ends. In germline, CDR1 is SGDLS, CDR2 YYNGEE. For the CDR3, the DNA is TGTGCCAGCAGCGCCCGGGCCCAGGGGACAGATACGCAGTATTTT. It is translated as CASSARAQGTDTQYF.

This clone was picked up a small number of times. J is TRBJ1-2 and V is TRBV4-2; 7 nucleotides agree with TRBD1. This CDR3 contains 17 residues. Losses at the gene ends were 1 base for V and 0 bases for J; bases not matched to a gene: 8. The germline V gene encodes CDR1 LGHNA and CDR2 YNFKEQ. CDR3 DNA: TGTGCCAGCAGCCAAGCTACTCCGGGACAGACTAACTATGGCTACACCTTC. Protein sequence: CASSQATPGQTNYGYTF.

The J gene is TRBJ2-7, the V gene TRBV10-3, with TRBD2 matching over 9 bases. This CDR3 region has 17 residues. Trimming cost V 4 bases and J 0 bases; bases outside gene matches: 10. Per germline, CDR1 ENHRY and CDR2 SYGVKD. The CDR3 reads CAISASAGGDSSYEQYF. CDR3 in DNA: TGTGCCATCAGTGCTTCGGCGGGGGGGGATAGCTCCTACGAGCAGTACTTC.

The rearrangement joins TRBV7-9 to TRBJ1-4, with a possible D match to TRBD1 (6 bases). Germline V gene lookup returns CDR1 SEHNR and CDR2 FQNEAQ (reference sequence). Trimming pared 5 bases from V and 4 bases from J, leaving 20 bases between. The CDR3 has 17 amino acids. The CDR3 DNA reads as TGTGCCAGCAGCCTCCGACAGGCCAAGGGAAGTAATGAAAAACTGTTTTTT. Protein sequence: CASSLRQAKGSNEKLFF.

The CDR3 DNA sequence: TGTGCCAGCAGCCCGTCGGAGGGGAGGACTGAAGCTTTCTTT. Its protein product is CASSPSEGRTEAFF. V gene TRBV9 combines with J gene TRBJ1-1; D might be TRBD1 (5 bases). V lost 4 bases, J lost 5 bases, and 15 bases lay in between. Germline assignment: CDR1 SGDLS and CDR2 YYNGEE. This CDR3 region has 14 residues.

The chain joins TRBV28 to TRBJ1-5; weak D call: TRBD1 (6 bases). Germline V CDR1 and CDR2: MDHEN, SYDVKM. The CDR3 has 14 amino acids. Trimming took off 5 bases at V and 6 bases at J, with 14 bases between the two ends. Here the CDR3 reads CASSLSGGGQPQHF. The CDR3 DNA is TGTGCCAGCAGTCTTAGTGGGGGCGGTCAGCCCCAGCATTTT.